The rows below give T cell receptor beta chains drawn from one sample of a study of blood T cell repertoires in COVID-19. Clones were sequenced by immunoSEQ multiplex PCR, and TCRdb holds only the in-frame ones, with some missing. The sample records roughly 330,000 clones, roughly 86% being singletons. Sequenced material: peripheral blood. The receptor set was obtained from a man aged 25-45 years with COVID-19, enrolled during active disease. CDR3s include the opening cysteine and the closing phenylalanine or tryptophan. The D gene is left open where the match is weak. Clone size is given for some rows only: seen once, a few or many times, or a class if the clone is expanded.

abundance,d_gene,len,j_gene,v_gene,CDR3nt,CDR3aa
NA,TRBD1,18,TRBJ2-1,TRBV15,TGTGCCACCAGCAGACCCAGGGGGATACGAAGCTCCTACAATGAGCAGTTCTTC,CATSRPRGIRSSYNEQFF
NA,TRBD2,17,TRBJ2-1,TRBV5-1,TGCGCCAGCAGCCCCTGGACGGGGACTAGTGGATACAATGAGCAGTTCTTC,CASSPWTGTSGYNEQFF
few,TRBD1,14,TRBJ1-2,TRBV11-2,TGTGCCAGCAGCTTAGACAGGGGGAACTATGGCTACACCTTC,CASSLDRGNYGYTF
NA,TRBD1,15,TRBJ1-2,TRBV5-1,TGCGCCAGCAGCAGAGGGACAGGGGCCGGCTATGGCTACACCTTC,CASSRGTGAGYGYTF
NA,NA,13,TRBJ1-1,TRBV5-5,TGTGCCAGCAGCTCCAGGGTATTCACTGAAGCTTTCTTT,CASSSRVFTEAFF
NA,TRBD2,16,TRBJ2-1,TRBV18,TGTGCCAGCTCACAATGGACTAGCGGGGGGGCAGGCGAGCAGTTCTTC,CASSQWTSGGAGEQFF
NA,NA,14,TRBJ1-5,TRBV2,TGTGCCAGCAGTGGGCAGAATCGCAATCAGCCCCAGCATTTT,CASSGQNRNQPQHF
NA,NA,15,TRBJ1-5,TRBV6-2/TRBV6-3,TGTGCCAGCAGCCCAGTCCGAACAGGGCAGCAGCCCCAGCATTTT,CASSPVRTGQQPQHF
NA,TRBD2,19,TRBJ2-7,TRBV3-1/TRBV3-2,TGTGCCAGCAGCCACACCTGGCCGACTAGCGGGATGCTAATCTACGAGCAGTACTTC,CASSHTWPTSGMLIYEQYF
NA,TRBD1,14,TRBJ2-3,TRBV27,TGTGCCAGCAGTCCGCAGGGGGGCACAGATACGCAGTATTTT,CASSPQGGTDTQYF
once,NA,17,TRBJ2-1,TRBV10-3,TGTGCCATCAGTGAGTCGTTTCAGGGTAGCTCCTACAATGAGCAGTTCTTC,CAISESFQGSSYNEQFF
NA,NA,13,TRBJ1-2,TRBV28,TGTGCCAGCAGTTTTGACAGAAACTATGGCTACACCTTC,CASSFDRNYGYTF
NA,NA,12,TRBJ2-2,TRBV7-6,TGTGCCAGCAGCTTTAGATCCGGGGAGCTGTTTTTT,CASSFRSGELFF
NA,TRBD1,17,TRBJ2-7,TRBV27,TGTGCCAGCAGTTTTGGTACCACGGACAGGGGGAGCCACGAGCAGTACTTC,CASSFGTTDRGSHEQYF
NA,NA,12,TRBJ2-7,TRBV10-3,TGTGCCATCAGTGAGGACAGCTACGAGCAGTACTTC,CAISEDSYEQYF
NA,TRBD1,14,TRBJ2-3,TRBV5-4,TGTGCCAGCAGCCAACAGGGGGCGTCAGATACGCAGTATTTT,CASSQQGASDTQYF
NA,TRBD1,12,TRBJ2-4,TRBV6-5,TGTGCCAGCAGCCAACGACAGGGTCTTCAGTACTTC,CASSQRQGLQYF
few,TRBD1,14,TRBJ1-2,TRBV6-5,TGTGCCAGCAGTTACGGGACAGGGGGTTATGGCTACACCTTC,CASSYGTGGYGYTF
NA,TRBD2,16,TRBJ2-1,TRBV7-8,TGTGCCAGCAGCTCGGGACTAGCGGGGGAATACAATGAGCAGTTCTTC,CASSSGLAGEYNEQFF
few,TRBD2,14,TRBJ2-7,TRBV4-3,TGCGCCAGCAGCCAAGAGTGGGTGGCGGGGGGGGTATACTTC,CASSQEWVAGGVYF
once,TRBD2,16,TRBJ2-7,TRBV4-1,TGCGCCAGCAGCCCGAGGAAGGGAGGGCCATCCTACGAGCAGTACTTC,CASSPRKGGPSYEQYF
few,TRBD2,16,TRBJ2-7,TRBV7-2,TGTGCCAGCAGCCAAAGGGGCGGGAGGTCCTCCTACGAGCAGTACTTC,CASSQRGGRSSYEQYF
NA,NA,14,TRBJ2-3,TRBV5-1,TGCGCCAGCAGCTTGGGACAGTGGACAGATACGCAGTATTTT,CASSLGQWTDTQYF
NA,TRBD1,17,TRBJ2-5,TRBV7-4,TGTGCCAGCAGCTTAGGAGAGCCCACAGGGGGGCGGGAGACCCAGTACTTC,CASSLGEPTGGRETQYF
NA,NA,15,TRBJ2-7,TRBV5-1,TGCGCCAGCAGGGATGACAGCTTATTCTCCTACGAGCAGTACTTC,CASRDDSLFSYEQYF
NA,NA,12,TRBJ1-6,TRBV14,TGTGCCAGCAGCCAAGATAGCAGACCCCTCCACTTT,CASSQDSRPLHF
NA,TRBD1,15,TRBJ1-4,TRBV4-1,TGCGCCAGCAGCCATTACGGACAGGGGGTTGAAAAACTGTTTTTT,CASSHYGQGVEKLFF